The next 12 T cell receptor beta chains were all read from a single sample in a study of technical replicates of blood from a few donors. The repertoire was sequenced with immunoSEQ multiplex PCR; TCRdb's copy has only in-frame clones and lacks some. The data hold 91,000 or so clones, with around 96% observed a single time. The sequenced sample consisted of T cells isolated from PBMCs. These receptors were taken from a human donor in good health.

The chain is built from TRBV7-6 and TRBJ2-7; D not resolved. From germline, CDR1 is SGHVS and CDR2 FNYEAQ. This CDR3 spans 14 amino acids. Trimming left V 3 bases short and J 2 bases short, with 11 bases between. The CDR3 here is CASSLADNPYEQYF. The CDR3 region has the DNA TGTGCCAGCAGCTTGGCGGATAACCCCTACGAGCAGTACTTC.

The genes are TRBV13 and TRBJ1-1, with 8 bases lining up with TRBD1. The trim removed 5 bases at V and 1 base at J, leaving 3 bases unmatched. The CDR3 loop spans 14 amino acids. CDR1 is PRHDT and CDR2 is FYEKMQ in the germline V gene (reference sequence). DNA for the CDR3: TGTGCCAGCAGCGGGACAGGCGGGAACACTGAAGCTTTCTTT. It codes for CASSGTGGNTEAFF.

V and J are TRBV29-1 and TRBJ2-1; possible D gene TRBD2, 6 bases. The CDR3 is 14 residues long. The germline V gene has CDR1 SQVTM and CDR2 ANQGSEA. Trimming left V 4 bases short and J 3 bases short, with 13 bases between. CDR3 sequence reads: CSVAPMGGYNEQFF. The CDR3, as DNA: TGCAGCGTTGCCCCTATGGGGGGCTACAATGAGCAGTTCTTC.

V gene TRBV28 combines with J gene TRBJ1-2; 8 nucleotides match TRBD1. Trimming took 6 bases from V and 0 from J; bases not matched to a gene: 6. Germline V gene sequence: CDR1 MDHEN, CDR2 SYDVKM. This CDR3 comprises 15 residues. CDR3 in amino acids: CASSWAGGPNYGYTF. The CDR3 coding sequence is TGTGCCAGCAGCTGGGCAGGGGGCCCTAACTATGGCTACACCTTC.

This sequence joins TRBV7-9 and TRBJ1-4; tentative D call: TRBD1 (5 bases). The CDR3 is made up of 14 amino acids. The V gene's germline CDR1 is SEHNR and CDR2 FQNEAQ (reference sequence). V dropped 5 bases and J dropped 4 bases, with 11 bases sitting between them. The CDR3 sequence: CASSPGILNEKLFF. In DNA, the CDR3 is TGTGCCAGCAGCCCAGGGATCCTTAATGAAAAACTGTTTTTT.

The CDR3 spells CASSLAYSRNTEAFF. In DNA, the CDR3 is TGTGCCAGCAGCTTGGCTTACAGTAGGAACACTGAAGCTTTCTTT. The chain carries TRBV5-8 and TRBJ1-1, with no clear D. The germline gives CDR1 SGHTS, CDR2 YDEGEE. Trimming shortened V by 0 bases and J by 1 base, and 10 bases separated the two germline ends. CDR3 length equals 15 residues.

The J gene is TRBJ2-1, the V gene TRBV11-2; 7 bases match TRBD2. The length of the CDR3 is 14 residues. Trimming at V came to 5 bases and at J to 4 bases, leaving 5 bases not matched to a gene. Germline CDR1 is SGHAT and CDR2 is FQNNGV. Here the CDR3 DNA reads TGTGCCAGCAGCGCTAGCGGAGAATACAATGAGCAGTTCTTC. This codes for CASSASGEYNEQFF. Full variable domain (rest looked up from reference TRBV11-2 and TRBJ2-1): EAGVAQSPRYKIIEKRQSVAFWCNPISGHATLYWYQQILGQGPKLLIQFQNNGVVDDSQLPKDRFSAERLKGVDSTLKIQPAKLEDSAVYLCASSASGEYNEQFFGPGTRLTVL.

The V and J genes are TRBV6-6 and TRBJ2-3, with TRBD1 matching over 7 bases. V shed 11 bases, J shed 3 bases, and the junction held 5 bases outside the gene matches. Germline loops: CDR1 MNHNY, CDR2 SVGAGI (reference sequence). The CDR3 contains 12 residues. For the CDR3, the DNA is TGTGCCTCGGGACAGCGGACAGATACGCAGTATTTT. This codes for CASGQRTDTQYF.

This sequence joins TRBV10-1 and TRBJ2-3, with D possibly TRBD2 on 5 matching bases. V gave up 3 bases and J gave up 4 bases, with 14 bases separating them. CDR3 size: 15 residues. CDR1 and CDR2 (germline): WNHNN, SYGVQD (reference sequence). The CDR3 spells CASSEEDEGPDTQYF. CDR3 nucleotide sequence: TGCGCCAGCAGTGAAGAGGACGAGGGCCCAGATACGCAGTATTTT.

The table lists this clone with a count of one. The chain uses TRBV5-1 and TRBJ2-1, with a tentative D call TRBD2 (6 bases). V lost 3 bases and J 4 bases, leaving 26 bases between the germline ends. There are 19 residues in the CDR3. Germline V CDR1 and CDR2: SGHRS, YFSETQ. The CDR3 DNA reads as TGCGCCAGCAGCTCCCGAAGCGGGTCTCTCACCCACCTTTACAATGAGCAGTTCTTC. Translating gives CASSSRSGSLTHLYNEQFF.

The chain links TRBV21-1 to TRBJ2-1; the table's D call, TRBD1, has no DNA check behind it. TRBV21-1 is annotated as a pseudogene. The CDR3 is made up of 17 amino acids. DNA of the CDR3: TGTGCCAGCAGCAAAGTCAGTGGACAGGCGACCTACAATGAGCAGTTCTTC. It specifies CASSKVSGQATYNEQFF.

This rearrangement joins TRBV18 to TRBJ1-2, with 7 bases lining up with TRBD1. Germline CDR1 is KGHSH and CDR2 is LQKENI. V lost 3 bases, J lost 4 bases, and 8 bases stayed unmatched. The CDR3 is made up of 15 amino acids. Written as DNA, the CDR3 is TGTGCCAGCTCACCGGGACAGCTAAATTTCTATGGCTACACCTTC. Protein sequence: CASSPGQLNFYGYTF.